This paragraph covers one T cell receptor beta chain sequence. The target antigen is unknown. This table comes from immunoSEQ multiplex PCR, and its TCRdb copy is limited to in-frame clones, with some not included. The sample has 90,000 to 120,000 clones, around 90% seen once. This sample is drawn from a study of T cell responses to AZD1222 COVID-19 vaccine. Study findings and constraints: Reports indicate that nearly half of spike-specific TCRs are directed at unmutated variant regions. Spike-specific TCR breadth and depth rose after two AZD1222 doses.

Germline V gives CDR1 SNHLY, CDR2 FYNNEI. CDR3 size: 14 residues. The V and J ends lost 5 bases and 4 bases respectively, with 15 bases between them. V and J are TRBV2 and TRBJ2-7, with D tentatively TRBD1 or TRBD2 (5 bases each). The sequence was collected from an adult who received the AZD1222 COVID-19 vaccine. The specimen was peripheral blood, collected 28 days after the second AZD1222 dose. In nucleotides, the CDR3 is TGTGCCAGCAGTACACCGGGACCTCCGTACGAGCAGTACTTC. This translates into CASSTPGPPYEQYF.